A selection of T cell receptor beta chains follows, all from one sample in a study of CD8 T cells in ankylosing spondylitis. From the 5' RACE reads, TCRdb called clonotypes with MiXCR, one entry per CDR3 protein. The sample yields hundreds of thousands of distinct CDR3 sequences, roughly 25% seen once. Sequencing was performed on blood, either unsorted or a sorted T cell fraction (not recorded which). These receptors originate from a male donor with ankylosing spondylitis or in good health (not recorded which). Each CDR3 is given with its conserved first and last residue. The order of the fields is clone size, D gene, J gene, V gene, CDR3 protein, CDR3 DNA. A D gene is named only where the DNA matches it firmly. The size field is filled for only some rows; it gives once, few, many or a size class.

many NA TRBJ1-2 TRBV20-1 CSAFSYQGQYGYTF TGCAGTGCTTTCTCTTACCAGGGGCAATATGGCTACACCTTC
NA TRBD2 TRBJ2-1 TRBV29-1 CSVDRGAGGSPKYNEQFF TGCAGCGTTGATCGGGGTGCGGGAGGATCCCCAAAATACAATGAGCAGTTCTTC
NA NA TRBJ2-5 TRBV12-3/TRBV12-4 CASSSNRVQETQYF TGTGCCAGCAGTTCGAACAGGGTCCAAGAGACCCAGTACTTC
few TRBD2 TRBJ2-1 TRBV6-2/TRBV6-3 CASTLAGAASNEQFF TGTGCCAGCACCCTAGCGGGAGCCGCGAGCAATGAGCAGTTCTTC
many NA TRBJ1-6 TRBV11-2 CASSVLRAGGSPLHF TGTGCCAGCAGCGTACTCCGGGCCGGAGGTTCACCCCTCCACTTT
many NA TRBJ2-7 TRBV11-2 CASSLDPSLAAEQYF TGTGCCAGCAGCTTAGATCCTTCTTTAGCGGCCGAGCAGTACTTC
many TRBD2 TRBJ2-7 TRBV6-1 CASAGDGSSYEQYF TGTGCCAGCGCGGGAGACGGAAGCTCCTACGAGCAGTACTTC
many NA TRBJ2-4 TRBV7-2 CASSPRGVKNIQYF TGTGCCAGCAGCCCCCGCGGGGTCAAAAACATTCAGTACTTC
NA NA TRBJ2-5 TRBV18 CASSPTRGQETQYF TGTGCCAGCTCACCCACCCGGGGCCAAGAGACCCAGTACTTC
NA TRBD2 TRBJ2-1 TRBV5-6 CASSLFGSSGNEQFF TGTGCCAGCAGCTTGTTCGGGTCTAGCGGGAATGAGCAGTTCTTC
NA NA TRBJ1-6 TRBV5-1 CASRRDNSYNSPLHF TGCGCCAGCAGGCGGGACAACTCCTATAATTCACCCCTCCACTTT
NA NA TRBJ2-5 TRBV29-1 CSVGAGPQETQYF TGCAGCGTTGGCGCGGGCCCCCAGGAGACCCAGTACTTC
many TRBD2 TRBJ2-1 TRBV10-3 CAISDSSGRALYNEQFF TGTGCCATCAGTGACTCTAGCGGGAGGGCCCTGTACAATGAGCAGTTCTTC
few NA TRBJ1-6 TRBV7-2 CASSPESHSNSPLHF TGTGCCAGCAGCCCGGAATCCCACAGTAATTCACCCCTCCACTTT